This paragraph reports one T cell receptor (beta chain). The sample originates from a study of radiotherapy plus CTLA-4 blockade in lung cancer. Trimming stripped 2 bases from V and 1 base from J, with 14 bases between. Germline V gene sequence: CDR1 MNHEY, CDR2 SMNVEV (reference sequence). There are 17 residues in the CDR3. Clones were read by immunoSEQ multiplex PCR, and TCRdb kept only the in-frame ones, dropping some. This table holds roughly 42,000 clones, 79% found once. The sequences come from peripheral blood, collected from a patient treated with radiotherapy plus ipilimumab. The clonotype was recovered from a human donor with non-small cell lung cancer that progressed on radiotherapy plus ipilimumab. The chain carries TRBV27 and TRBJ1-4; D not certain. The DNA for the CDR3 is TGTGCCAGCAGTTTAACGTCAAGCGGTTTAACTAATGAAAAACTGTTTTTT. Translating it yields CASSLTSSGLTNEKLFF.